This entry describes one T cell receptor (beta chain). The data were taken from a study of blood T cell repertoires in COVID-19. Turning to the study itself: T cells, B-cell-depleted T cells, or PBMCs supplied cDNA or gDNA.

Study members were between roughly 18 and 90 years old and lived in 20 to 25 US regions. Cohorts were determined from participant-reported clinical history. Recovered status in Cohort 3 required two negative PCRs, clearance, or symptom resolution. The repertoire was sequenced with immunoSEQ multiplex PCR; TCRdb's copy has only in-frame clones and lacks some. The profile shows 200,000 to 250,000 clones, about four fifths of them singletons. Sequenced material: PBMCs or T cells enriched from blood (not recorded which). The clonotype originates from a woman aged 55-70 years who had recovered from COVID-19.

The CDR3 DNA reads as TGCAGCGTTGACTCGGTTGGCTACGAGCAGTACTTC. Encoded protein: CSVDSVGYEQYF. The V and J genes are TRBV29-1 and TRBJ2-7, with D unresolved. This CDR3 comprises 12 residues. The ends were cut back, 3 bases at V and 3 bases at J, with 9 bases in the middle. Germline V gene data show CDR1 as SQVTM and CDR2 as ANQGSEA.